Reported below is one T cell receptor (beta chain). This entry belongs to a study of blood T cell repertoires in COVID-19. With 9 bases clipped from V and 5 bases from J, the junction kept 10 bases outside the gene matches. CDR1 and CDR2 from the germline V gene are MNHEY and SVGAGI. CDR3 length equals 13 residues. Some clones are missing from TCRdb's copy, which holds only in-frame ones; the method was immunoSEQ multiplex PCR. The data hold some 31,000 clones, with around 73% observed a single time. Specimen: peripheral blood. The sequence was obtained from a woman aged 55-69 years with acute or convalescent COVID-19. The genes are TRBV6-5 and TRBJ2-7, with 7 bases aligning to TRBD1. The CDR3 loop is CASCATGFNEQYF. The CDR3, as DNA: TGTGCCAGTTGCGCGACAGGGTTCAACGAGCAGTACTTC.